Listed below are T cell receptor beta chains from one sample, sequenced in a study of blood T cell repertoires in COVID-19. Using immunoSEQ multiplex PCR, the repertoire was profiled, and TCRdb retains in-frame clones only, with some absent. This sample yields about 370,000 clones, of which roughly 90% are seen a single time; 0.7% to 0.95% belongs to the top ten. Source material: PBMCs or T cells enriched from blood (not recorded which). These receptors were obtained from a woman aged 40-49 years who had been exposed to COVID-19. Each CDR3 is given with its conserved first and last residue. The D gene is left open where the match is weak. Clone sizes are given selectively: once, few, many, or a class where the clone is expanded.

D	V	length	J	size	CDR3	DNA
.	TRBV30	13	TRBJ1-3	.	CAWSVNAGNTIYF	TGTGCCTGGAGTGTAAACGCGGGAAACACCATATATTTT
TRBD2	TRBV7-2	15	TRBJ2-1	once	CASSLGGTRYNEQFF	TGTGCCAGCAGCTTAGGAGGGACTAGGTACAATGAGCAGTTCTTC
.	TRBV6-2/TRBV6-3	13	TRBJ2-1	.	CASRRPWGDEQFF	TGTGCCAGCCGCCGGCCGTGGGGCGATGAGCAGTTCTTC
TRBD1	TRBV6-6	17	TRBJ1-2	once	CASSLEPDRGVIEGYTF	TGTGCCAGCAGTCTCGAACCCGACAGGGGGGTGATAGAAGGCTACACCTTC
TRBD1	TRBV7-9	17	TRBJ2-7	.	CASSLFLHWDRGYEQYF	TGTGCCAGCAGCTTATTTTTGCATTGGGACAGGGGATACGAGCAGTACTTC
.	TRBV9	15	TRBJ1-1	.	CASSVAPAGGTEAFF	TGTGCCAGCAGCGTAGCTCCGGCGGGCGGAACTGAAGCTTTCTTT
TRBD2	TRBV3-1/TRBV3-2	13	TRBJ2-1	.	CASSLTSRVEQFF	TGTGCCAGCAGCCTGACTAGCCGGGTGGAGCAGTTCTTC
.	TRBV20-1	15	TRBJ1-5	.	CSASPGGTSNQPQHF	TGCAGTGCTAGTCCCGGGGGAACCAGCAATCAGCCCCAGCATTTT
.	TRBV30	15	TRBJ2-7	.	CAWSVVRQFNDEQYF	TGTGCCTGGAGTGTAGTTCGACAGTTTAACGACGAGCAGTACTTC
TRBD2	TRBV3-1/TRBV3-2	20	TRBJ2-3	.	CASSPGLAGGKGGFTDTQYF	TGTGCCAGCAGCCCCGGACTAGCGGGAGGAAAAGGGGGCTTCACAGATACGCAGTATTTT
.	TRBV6-5	11	TRBJ1-1	.	CASNRAPEAFF	TGTGCCAGCAACAGGGCACCTGAAGCTTTCTTT
.	TRBV3-1/TRBV3-2	13	TRBJ1-1	.	CASSQRQLTEAFF	TGTGCCAGCAGCCAACGCCAACTCACCGAAGCTTTCTTT
.	TRBV19	11	TRBJ2-1	.	CASSIAWEVFF	TGTGCCAGTAGTATTGCGTGGGAGGTCTTCTTC
.	TRBV4-2	16	TRBJ1-1	.	CASSQVGALPNTEAFF	TGTGCCAGCAGCCAAGTTGGGGCACTGCCGAACACTGAAGCTTTCTTT
TRBD2	TRBV7-9	14	TRBJ2-3	.	CASSRGSPADTQYF	TGTGCCAGCAGCCGCGGGAGCCCGGCAGATACGCAGTATTTT
.	TRBV9	15	TRBJ2-1	once	CASSERRVSYNEQFF	TGTGCCAGCAGCGAACGCAGGGTCTCCTACAATGAGCAGTTCTTC
TRBD1	TRBV9	14	TRBJ2-2	once	CASSPRQGVGELFF	TGTGCCAGCAGCCCGAGACAGGGTGTCGGGGAGCTGTTTTTT
.	TRBV20-1	11	TRBJ2-2	.	CSGVRSGELFF	TGCAGTGGTGTCCGGTCCGGGGAGCTGTTTTTT
.	TRBV4-2	14	TRBJ2-4	.	CASSPGAAKNIQYF	TGTGCCAGCAGCCCGGGAGCGGCCAAAAACATTCAGTACTTC
.	TRBV29-1	13	TRBJ1-1	.	CSVQQGPNTEAFF	TGCAGCGTCCAACAGGGCCCCAACACTGAAGCTTTCTTT
TRBD1	TRBV9	17	TRBJ1-3	.	CASSKMDRSNSGNTIYF	TGTGCCAGCAGCAAAATGGACAGGAGCAACTCTGGAAACACCATATATTTT
TRBD2	TRBV25-1	16	TRBJ2-1	once	CASSVLAGGPYNEQFF	TGTGCCAGCAGTGTACTAGCGGGAGGCCCCTACAATGAGCAGTTCTTC
TRBD2	TRBV5-6	17	TRBJ2-7	.	CASSLELRGGSIGEQYF	TGTGCCAGCAGCTTGGAGCTGCGGGGGGGATCTATTGGCGAGCAGTACTTC
TRBD2	TRBV9	18	TRBJ2-2	.	CASSVDNRLARVSGELFF	TGTGCCAGCAGCGTAGACAACCGACTAGCTCGAGTTTCCGGGGAGCTGTTTTTT
TRBD1	TRBV7-2	16	TRBJ2-3	few	CASSPPGTGRTDTQYF	TGTGCCAGCAGCCCACCGGGGACAGGTCGCACAGATACGCAGTATTTT
.	TRBV21-1	14	TRBJ2-5	.	CASSKLASDQTQYF	TGTGCCAGCAGCAAACTGGCTAGCGACCAGACCCAGTACTTC
TRBD1	TRBV5-6	15	TRBJ2-7	.	CASSLAPDRAYEQYF	TGTGCCAGCAGCTTGGCCCCTGACAGGGCGTACGAGCAGTACTTC
TRBD1	TRBV25-1	14	TRBJ2-2	.	CASRRTGGEGELFF	TGTGCCAGCAGGAGAACAGGGGGTGAAGGGGAGCTGTTTTTT
.	TRBV19	13	TRBJ1-2	.	CASGQKRSYGYTF	TGTGCCAGTGGACAGAAACGAAGCTATGGCTACACCTTC
TRBD1	TRBV6-5	16	TRBJ1-4	.	CASSYSAGQGREKLFF	TGTGCCAGCAGTTACTCGGCGGGACAGGGAAGGGAAAAACTGTTTTTT
.	TRBV12-5	14	TRBJ1-5	.	CASGFGPGGQPQHF	.
.	TRBV5-1	16	TRBJ2-7	.	CASSLRSAGISREQYF	TGCGCCAGCAGCTTGAGATCGGCAGGGATATCGAGGGAGCAGTACTTC
TRBD1	TRBV7-2	15	TRBJ2-5	.	CASSPFTGGAETQYF	TGTGCCAGCAGCCCGTTCACAGGGGGCGCGGAGACCCAGTACTTC
.	TRBV29-1	13	TRBJ2-1	.	CSVDTGPYNEQFF	TGCAGCGTTGATACAGGACCGTACAATGAGCAGTTCTTC
.	TRBV5-1	14	TRBJ1-4	.	CASSLEAGNEKLFF	TGCGCCAGCAGCTTGGAGGCAGGGAATGAAAAACTGTTTTTT
.	TRBV5-1	14	TRBJ2-7	.	CASKVGPSSYEQYF	TGCGCCAGCAAGGTGGGGCCCAGCTCCTACGAGCAGTACTTC
.	TRBV7-2	15	TRBJ2-1	.	CASSSARQGYNEQFF	TGTGCCAGCAGCTCCGCCCGCCAGGGCTACAATGAGCAGTTCTTC
.	TRBV18	16	TRBJ2-2	.	CASSPLQGGLSGELFF	TGTGCCAGCTCACCACTGCAAGGCGGGCTCTCCGGGGAGCTGTTTTTT
.	TRBV7-9	16	TRBJ1-4	.	CASSLGTGTPNEKLFF	TGTGCCAGCAGCTTAGGTACCGGGACTCCGAATGAAAAACTGTTTTTT
.	TRBV5-4	15	TRBJ1-1	.	CASSPVGRENTEAFF	TGTGCCAGCAGCCCGGTCGGCAGGGAGAACACTGAAGCTTTCTTT
.	TRBV10-1	17	TRBJ1-1	.	CASSEGTWAASNTEAFF	TGCGCCAGCAGTGAGGGGACTTGGGCAGCCAGCAACACTGAAGCTTTCTTT
TRBD1	TRBV18	15	TRBJ1-1	.	CASSPQNRGGTEAFF	TGTGCCAGCTCACCACAAAACAGGGGAGGCACTGAAGCTTTCTTT
.	TRBV19	15	TRBJ2-3	.	CATRNRGSGTDTQYF	TGTGCCACCCGCAACAGAGGGTCGGGCACAGATACGCAGTATTTT
TRBD2	TRBV27	14	TRBJ2-7	.	CASSPSGSRYEQYF	TGTGCCAGCAGCCCTAGCGGGAGTCGTTACGAGCAGTACTTC
TRBD1	TRBV27	13	TRBJ1-2	.	CASSLTGGYGYTF	TGTGCCAGCAGTCTAACAGGGGGCTATGGCTACACCTTC
.	TRBV19	15	TRBJ2-7	many	CASSGETSYSYEQYF	TGTGCCAGTAGTGGGGAGACAAGCTACTCCTACGAGCAGTACTTC
TRBD1	TRBV6-5	14	TRBJ1-3	.	CATFAQGRGNTIYF	TGTGCCACGTTCGCACAGGGGCGAGGAAACACCATATATTTT
.	TRBV19	16	TRBJ1-4	.	CASSLRTVPFNEKLFF	TGTGCCAGTAGTCTCCGGACAGTTCCCTTTAATGAAAAACTGTTTTTT
TRBD1	TRBV9	15	TRBJ1-4	.	CASSTLGQGNEKLFF	TGTGCCAGCAGCACCCTTGGACAGGGAAATGAAAAACTGTTTTTT
TRBD1	TRBV6-5	14	TRBJ2-1	once	CASSYVGTGDEQFF	TGTGCCAGCAGTTACGTCGGGACAGGGGATGAGCAGTTCTTC
TRBD1	TRBV3-1/TRBV3-2	14	TRBJ1-6	.	CASSLGQGISPLHF	TGTGCCAGCAGCCTAGGACAGGGAATTTCACCCCTCCACTTT
TRBD2	TRBV5-5	15	TRBJ2-5	few	CASSLAGGEFGTQYF	TGTGCCAGCAGTTTAGCGGGGGGCGAGTTCGGGACCCAGTACTTC
.	TRBV6-1	16	TRBJ1-5	.	CASSVAGFDSNQPQHF	TGTGCCAGCAGTGTTGCAGGCTTTGATAGCAATCAGCCCCAGCATTTT
TRBD1	TRBV18	15	TRBJ1-2	.	CASSPQGTDLYGYTF	TGTGCCAGCTCACCACAGGGGACAGACCTCTATGGCTACACCTTC
.	TRBV30	12	TRBJ2-7	few	CAWKLTAYEQYF	TGTGCCTGGAAGCTGACAGCCTACGAGCAGTACTTC
.	TRBV2	14	TRBJ2-3	.	CASILGGSTDTQYF	TGTGCCAGCATCCTGGGGGGTAGCACAGATACGCAGTATTTT